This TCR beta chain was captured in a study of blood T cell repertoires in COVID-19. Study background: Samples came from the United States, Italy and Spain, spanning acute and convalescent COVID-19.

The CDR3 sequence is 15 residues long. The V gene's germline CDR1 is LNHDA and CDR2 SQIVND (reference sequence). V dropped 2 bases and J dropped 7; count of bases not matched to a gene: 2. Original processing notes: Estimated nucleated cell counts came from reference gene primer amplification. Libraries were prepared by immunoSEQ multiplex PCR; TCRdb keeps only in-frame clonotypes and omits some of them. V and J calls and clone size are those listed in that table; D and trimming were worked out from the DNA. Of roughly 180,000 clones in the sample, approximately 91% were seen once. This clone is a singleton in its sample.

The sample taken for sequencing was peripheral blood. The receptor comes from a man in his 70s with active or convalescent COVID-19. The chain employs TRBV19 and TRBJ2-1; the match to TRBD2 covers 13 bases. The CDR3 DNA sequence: TGTGCCAGTAGTATAACTAGCGGGAGGGAGAATGAGCAGTTCTTC. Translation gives CASSITSGRENEQFF.